The 15 T cell receptor beta chains below all came from one sample that was sequenced in a study of T-cell reconstitution after alpha-beta-depleted transplantation in children. Preparation of the TCRbeta library involved a method that used unique molecular identifiers. One entry per CDR3 protein results from TCRdb running MiXCR on the PCR reads. The sample includes hundreds of thousands of distinct CDR3 sequences, roughly 13% of them seen just once. This sample comprised PBMCs, obtained before TCRalphabeta/CD19-depleted stem cell transplant. These receptors all stem from a girl aged 2-10 years with congenital amegakaryocytic thrombocytopenia, due to receive a stem cell transplant.

This clonotype has more than one count but fewer than ten. The gene calls are TRBV3-1 and TRBJ2-1; no clear D gene. The CDR3 has 15 residues. Germline V gene sequence: CDR1 LGHDT, CDR2 YNNKEL (reference sequence). The germline V and J ends were trimmed by 4 bases and 6 bases, with 16 bases remaining between them. The CDR3 DNA reads as TGTGCCAGCAGCCGCGACACTCTTTCACCCAATGAGCAGTTCTTC. Translating it yields CASSRDTLSPNEQFF.

The DNA of the CDR3 is TGCAGTGCTCCCGGCGGGGGAATTAATCGGAGGACCCAGTACTTC. This sequence encodes CSAPGGGINRRTQYF. The chain uses TRBV20-1 and TRBJ2-5; 7 nucleotides align to TRBD2. Germline V gene sequence: CDR1 DFQATT, CDR2 SNEGSKA (reference sequence). This CDR3 spans 15 amino acids. Trimming removed 5 bases from V and 7 bases from J; junction bases left unmatched: 16.

This clonotype has only a few counts. The chain has TRBV29-1 and TRBJ2-2, with D perhaps being TRBD1 or TRBD2 (5 bases each). CDR1 and CDR2 from the germline V gene are SQVTM and ANQGSEA. Trimming removed 6 bases at V and 0 bases at J, with 11 bases between. The CDR3 length is 14 residues. The CDR3 coding sequence is TGCAGCGTGGGGGACGTCGCGAACACCGGGGAGCTGTTTTTT. Translation: CSVGDVANTGELFF.

The chain uses TRBV5-1 and TRBJ2-7; a possible D gene is TRBD2 (6 bases). Germline V gene data show CDR1 as SGHRS and CDR2 as YFSETQ. The ends were cut back, 4 bases at V and 3 bases at J, with 17 bases in the middle. The CDR3 extends over 15 amino acids. CDR3 bases: TGCGCCAGCAGCGAGGCGGGACGAACGATCTACGAGCAGTACTTC. Its translation: CASSEAGRTIYEQYF.

On this clonotype itself: This is likely a read error, given that the CDR3 carries no conserved phenylalanine or tryptophan at its end. No DNA is shown, since the ends of the CDR3 on it are uncertain; the CDR3 is the one TCRdb lists. The rearrangement links TRBV10-3 to TRBJ2-7. Counting both end residues, the CDR3 totals 11 amino acids. The germline gives CDR1 ENHRY, CDR2 SYGVKD. The CDR3 sequence: CAISGGDEHYL.

This clonotype has just a few counts. The chain joins TRBV10-3 to TRBJ2-7, with D possibly matching TRBD2 (5 bases). Germline V gene lookup returns CDR1 ENHRY and CDR2 SYGVKD. CDR3 size: 13 residues. V dropped 7 bases and J dropped 3 bases, with 13 bases sitting between them. The CDR3: CAITERGNYEQYF. The DNA of the CDR3 is TGTGCCATCACAGAGCGAGGGAACTACGAGCAGTACTTC.

This clonotype was seen at least ten times. The chain has TRBV7-9 and TRBJ2-1; D unresolved. Per germline, CDR1 SEHNR and CDR2 FQNEAQ (reference sequence). The CDR3 loop spans 12 amino acids. Deletions cut 3 bases from V and 7 bases from J, with 7 bases between. The CDR3 here is CASSFRLNEQFF. The DNA of the CDR3 is TGTGCCAGCAGCTTCCGCTTGAATGAGCAGTTCTTC.

The rearrangement uses TRBV5-1 and TRBJ2-5, with D perhaps TRBD2 (5 bases). Germline V lookup: CDR1 SGHRS, CDR2 YFSETQ. The CDR3 consists of 13 residues. V was clipped by 0 bases and J by 4 bases, with 7 bases between them. The CDR3 region is CASSLEGVETQYF. CDR3 sequence (DNA): TGCGCCAGCAGCTTGGAGGGAGTAGAGACCCAGTACTTC.

This sequence joins TRBV3-1 and TRBJ2-1, with a weak D call TRBD2 (6 bases). Between the trimmed V and J ends, which lost 7 bases and 7 bases, there was a span of 20 bases. Germline V gene data show CDR1 as LGHDT and CDR2 as YNNKEL (reference sequence). The CDR3 totals 15 residues. Here the CDR3 DNA reads TGTGCCAGCACCCAGAGCCCGGGAGTAGAAAATGAGCAGTTCTTC. Protein sequence: CASTQSPGVENEQFF.

This clonotype was seen at least ten times. This sequence joins TRBV5-1 and TRBJ2-1; 10 nucleotides align to TRBD2. CDR1 is SGHRS and CDR2 is YFSETQ in the germline V gene. The V segment lost 0 bases and the J segment 7 bases; nucleotides outside the gene matches: 4. This CDR3 has 15 residues. CDR3 protein: CASSLVLAGANEQFF. The CDR3 DNA is TGCGCCAGCAGCTTGGTCCTAGCGGGAGCTAATGAGCAGTTCTTC.

This clonotype has at least ten counts. The genes are TRBV5-1 and TRBJ2-2; 7 bases match TRBD1. The trim removed 6 bases at V and 6 bases at J, leaving 5 bases unmatched. Germline values: CDR1 SGHRS, CDR2 YFSETQ. The CDR3 is 13 amino acids. This CDR3 is CASTPGGPGELFF. The CDR3 DNA follows: TGCGCCAGCACCCCAGGGGGACCCGGGGAGCTGTTTTTT. Full variable domain (remainder filled in from reference TRBV5-1 and TRBJ2-2): KAGVTQTPRYLIKTRGQQVTLSCSPISGHRSVSWYQQTPGQGLQFLFEYFSETQRNKGNFPGRFSGRQFSNSRSEMNVSTLELGDSALYLCASTPGGPGELFFGEGSRLTVL.

This clonotype was observed many times. This chain joins TRBV11-2 and TRBJ1-5, with 8 bases aligning to TRBD1. The CDR3 extends over 14 amino acids. V was pared by 5 bases and J by 7 bases, with 7 bases of the junction left unmatched. CDR1 is SGHAT, CDR2 FQNNGV, per germline. The CDR3 bases are TGTGCCAGCAGCGAGACAGGGGCGGGCCAGCCCCAGCATTTT. Translating gives CASSETGAGQPQHF. The variable domain in full, with the rest retrieved from reference TRBV11-2 and TRBJ1-5, is EAGVAQSPRYKIIEKRQSVAFWCNPISGHATLYWYQQILGQGPKLLIQFQNNGVVDDSQLPKDRFSAERLKGVDSTLKIQPAKLEDSAVYLCASSETGAGQPQHFGDGTRLSIL.

The table lists this clonotype with many counts. The rearrangement links TRBV5-1 to TRBJ1-1, with 7 bases fitting TRBD1. Germline lookup yields CDR1 SGHRS and CDR2 YFSETQ. The CDR3 contains 12 residues. The ends lost 3 bases at V and 7 bases at J; junction bases unmatched: 3. This chain's CDR3 is CASSSTGLEAFF. The CDR3 DNA follows: TGCGCCAGCAGCTCGACAGGGCTTGAAGCTTTCTTT.

This clonotype was recorded a few times. The chain employs TRBV7-8 and TRBJ2-7; perhaps D is TRBD1 or TRBD2 (5 bases each). V gave up 4 bases and J gave up 1 base, with 17 bases separating them. The CDR3 consists of 16 residues. Germline loops: CDR1 SGHVS, CDR2 FQNEAQ. CDR3 coding DNA: TGTGCCAGCAGCTACCGAACCCGGGGCCCATCCTACGAGCAGTACTTC. Protein: CASSYRTRGPSYEQYF.

This clonotype was seen many times. The rearrangement uses TRBV20-1 and TRBJ1-1; D is ambiguous. This CDR3 comprises 11 residues. With 7 bases removed from V and 2 bases from J, the gap between germline ends came to 8 bases. Germline loops: CDR1 DFQATT, CDR2 SNEGSKA (reference sequence). The CDR3 coding sequence is TGCAGTGTTGCGGATAACACTGAAGCTTTCTTT. Translation: CSVADNTEAFF.